A selection of T cell receptor beta chains follows, all from one sample in a study of OX40 agonist ivuxolimab in advanced cancers. Sequenced by immunoSEQ multiplex PCR; TCRdb stores in-frame clones only, minus some. The sample shows about 33,000 clones, about 85% of them seen only once. The material was CD4+ or CD8+ T cells sorted from blood, obtained in a trial of the OX40 agonist ivuxolimab. Receptors were obtained from an adult with an advanced solid tumor such as melanoma, head and neck, liver or kidney cancer. Both conserved end residues are part of each CDR3. The D gene is left open where the match is weak. Clone sizes are given selectively: once, few, many, or a class where the clone is expanded.

TRBV18	TRBD2	NA	16	TRBJ2-3	TGTGCCAGCTCACCAACTAGCGGGGGTAACACAGATACGCAGTATTTT	CASSPTSGGNTDTQYF
TRBV7-9	NA	NA	15	TRBJ2-6	TGTGCCAGCAGCTTGGCCTTCTCTGGGGCCAACGTCCTGACTTTC	CASSLAFSGANVLTF
TRBV28	TRBD2	NA	16	TRBJ2-2	TGTGCCAGCTTTTCTGAGCGGGAGTCGGATACCGGGGAGCTGTTTTTT	CASFSERESDTGELFF
TRBV4-1	NA	once	15	TRBJ1-1	TGCGCCAGCAGCCGCAAGATAGGGAGGGACACTGAAGCTTTCTTT	CASSRKIGRDTEAFF
TRBV11-2	NA	NA	16	TRBJ2-1	TGTGCCAGCAGCTCTCGGTACCTAAGCTCCTACAATGAGCAGTTCTTC	CASSSRYLSSYNEQFF
TRBV11-3	TRBD2	many	15	TRBJ2-1	TGTGCCAGCAGCCCCGGACTAGCAAGGGCCAATGAGCAGTTCTTC	CASSPGLARANEQFF
TRBV29-1	NA	once	12	TRBJ2-3	TGCAGCGTTGGGTTAGCCACAGATACGCAGTATTTT	CSVGLATDTQYF
TRBV6-1	NA	NA	15	TRBJ1-3	TGTGCCAGCAGCCGACCCAGATTCTCTGGAAACACCATATATTTT	CASSRPRFSGNTIYF
TRBV19	NA	NA	15	TRBJ1-1	TGTGCCAGTAGTACAAAACGTAGGGGGGGCACTGAAGCTTTCTTT	CASSTKRRGGTEAFF
TRBV4-1	NA	NA	13	TRBJ2-5	TGCGCCAGCAGCCGTCCCCTCGAGGGGACCCAGTACTTC	CASSRPLEGTQYF
TRBV5-4	NA	NA	12	TRBJ2-3	TGTGCCAGCAGCTTGAGCACAGATACGCAGTATTTT	CASSLSTDTQYF
TRBV5-1	NA	NA	16	TRBJ2-5	TGCGCCAGCAGCTTGGTGGTCTCCCGTTACCAAGAGACCCAGTACTTC	CASSLVVSRYQETQYF
TRBV30	NA	few	13	TRBJ1-5	TGTGCCTGGTCGGACAGAGGAGCGCAGCCCCAGCATTTT	CAWSDRGAQPQHF
TRBV10-3	TRBD2	NA	14	TRBJ2-6	TGTGCCGCCTCGGGGGGGCCTGGGGCCAACGTCCTGACTTTC	CAASGGPGANVLTF
TRBV18	TRBD1	few	14	TRBJ2-7	TGTGCCAGCTCCTCTGGACAGGGGGTTAACGAGCAGTACTTC	CASSSGQGVNEQYF
TRBV28	NA	NA	13	TRBJ2-2	TGTGCCAGCACCCCCAGGTTGGTCGGGGAGCTGTTTTTT	CASTPRLVGELFF
TRBV5-1	TRBD2	NA	18	TRBJ2-3	TGCGCCAGCAGCCTTCGACTAGCGGGGGCTACGAGCACAGATACGCAGTATTTT	CASSLRLAGATSTDTQYF
TRBV6-5	NA	once	11	TRBJ1-2	TGTGCCAGCTCCAAAGGGCAGGGCTACACCTTC	CASSKGQGYTF
TRBV30	NA	NA	13	TRBJ1-1	TGTGCCTGGAGTCAACGACCGAACACTGAAGCTTTCTTT	CAWSQRPNTEAFF
TRBV27	TRBD1	few	13	TRBJ1-5	TGTGCCAGCAGCCGGACAGGGGAGCAGCCCCAGCATTTT	CASSRTGEQPQHF
TRBV5-1	NA	NA	13	TRBJ1-2	TGCGCCAGCAGCCTGCCGGGCGTCTATGGCTACACCTTC	CASSLPGVYGYTF
TRBV28	NA	NA	16	TRBJ2-7	TGTGCCAGCAGTTTGGATGGGGCAGTGACCGCCTACGAGCAGTACTTC	CASSLDGAVTAYEQYF
TRBV2	TRBD2	NA	15	TRBJ2-7	TGTGCCAGCAGTTCTGAGCGGGGGACCTCCTACGAGCAGTACTTC	CASSSERGTSYEQYF
TRBV28	TRBD2	NA	13	TRBJ2-1	TGTGCCAGCAGTTCGGGACTAGTGGACGAGCAGTTCTTC	CASSSGLVDEQFF
TRBV19	NA	NA	16	TRBJ1-1	TGTGCCAGTAGTACGCGCCTGTGGGACGCGAACACTGAAGCTTTCTTT	CASSTRLWDANTEAFF
TRBV5-1	NA	few	14	TRBJ1-4	TGCGCCAGCAGTTTGTCAGGGGTCCCTGAAAAACTGTTTTTT	CASSLSGVPEKLFF
TRBV28	NA	NA	16	TRBJ2-2	TGTGCCAGCTCTAATAGCCGGGCCAGGTCTGCCGGGGAGCTGTTTTTT	CASSNSRARSAGELFF
TRBV7-7	TRBD2	NA	14	TRBJ2-2	TGTGCCAGCACCTCGAGCGGGGGTCCCGGGGAGCTGTTTTTT	CASTSSGGPGELFF
TRBV20-1	NA	NA	11	TRBJ1-1	TGCAGTGCCCCGAAGGGCTCTGAAGCTTTCTTT	CSAPKGSEAFF
TRBV7-9	NA	NA	15	TRBJ2-5	TGTGCCAGCAGCATGGGGCGGAAGCGGGAAGAGACCCAGTACTTC	CASSMGRKREETQYF
TRBV5-6	TRBD2	NA	15	TRBJ2-7	TGTGCCAGCAGCACGCTAGCGGGGGGGACCTACGAGCAGTACTTC	CASSTLAGGTYEQYF
TRBV18	NA	NA	15	TRBJ1-4	TGTGCCAGCTCACCAGGGCTAGGGGCTGATGAAAAACTGTTTTTT	CASSPGLGADEKLFF
TRBV6-1	TRBD1	NA	16	TRBJ1-5	TGTGCCAGCAGTGAAGAAGGGGGCAGGGCCCATCAGCCCCAGCATTTT	CASSEEGGRAHQPQHF
TRBV28	TRBD2	NA	14	TRBJ2-1	TGTGCCAGCAACCCAGCGGGATCCTACAATGAGCAGTTCTTC	CASNPAGSYNEQFF
TRBV28	NA	NA	13	TRBJ1-4	TGTGCCAGCAGTTTATTCGGCACCGGAAAACTGTTTTTT	CASSLFGTGKLFF
TRBV9	NA	NA	15	TRBJ1-2	TGTGCCAGCAGCGTTGGGACACCGTTTAACTATGGCTACACCTTC	CASSVGTPFNYGYTF
TRBV6-5	NA	NA	13	TRBJ1-5	TGTGCCAGCAGGCCCCAAAGGAATCAGCCCCAGCATTTT	CASRPQRNQPQHF